This T cell receptor beta chain derives from a study of a mutant IDH1 vaccine in newly diagnosed glioma. Study summary: Across weeks 1, 3, 5, 7, 11, 15, 19 and 23, patients received a vaccination each time, eight in all. Every participant had undergone radiotherapy, temozolomide, or both before, and most underwent both.

Broader study findings: Across multiple MHC alleles, around 92% of patients had vaccine-induced responses.

Of note for this clone: Its antigen is unknown.

Germline CDR1 SGHRS, CDR2 YFSETQ. This CDR3 contains 16 residues. J gave up 7 bases and V 4 bases, and 14 bases lay outside the gene matches. As for time point: week 11, during vaccination. All doses held 300 ug of mutant IDH1 20-mer peptide, with topical imiquimod. The data were produced by immunoSEQ multiplex PCR, yet TCRdb's version contains in-frame clones alone and is incomplete. This table has about 64,000 clones, approximately 84% appearing once. The chain couples TRBV5-1 to TRBJ1-5; 7 bases agree with TRBD1. Material: PBMCs, obtained from a glioma patient whose treatment included an IDH1 peptide vaccine. The receptor was isolated from a woman between 50 and 59 years old with glioma. The CDR3 sequence: CASSLGGRGQEQPQHF. The CDR3 nucleotides are TGCGCCAGCAGCCTTGGGGGGAGGGGGCAAGAACAGCCCCAGCATTTT.